Below are 30 T cell receptor beta chains sequenced from a single sample in a study of blood T cell repertoires in COVID-19. Method: immunoSEQ multiplex PCR; TCRdb's copy keeps in-frame clones and lacks some. This sample has around 200,000 clones, with roughly 80% found just once. Material: peripheral blood. All receptors come from a man under 40 with active or convalescent COVID-19.

The chain employs TRBV11-2 and TRBJ2-7; 7 bases are shared with TRBD2. Per the germline V gene, CDR1 is SGHAT and CDR2 is FQNNGV. This CDR3 is 15 amino acids long. V was clipped by 4 bases and J by 6 bases; unmatched bases: 12. CDR3 protein: CASSSFSGRAPEQYF. CDR3 in DNA: TGTGCCAGCAGCTCATTCAGTGGGAGGGCCCCCGAGCAGTACTTC.

The V and J genes are TRBV6-4 and TRBJ2-2, with 10 bases identical to TRBD1. The CDR3 contains 14 residues. Germline-derived CDR1 and CDR2 are MRHNA and SNTAGT. V was pared by 8 bases and J by 6 bases, with 6 bases of the junction left unmatched. The CDR3 sequence: CASQPDRGAGELFF. The DNA for the CDR3 is TGTGCCAGCCAACCGGACAGGGGGGCCGGGGAGCTGTTTTTT.

This clone was seen once. V and J are TRBV6-5 and TRBJ1-5; D is undetermined. CDR1 and CDR2 from the germline V gene are MNHEY and SVGAGI. The V and J ends lost 2 bases and 1 base respectively, with 9 bases between them. This CDR3 region has 15 residues. CDR3 residues: CASSYDSGSNQPQHF. CDR3 nucleotides: TGTGCCAGCAGTTACGATTCGGGAAGCAATCAGCCCCAGCATTTT.

This clone came up once. J is TRBJ2-2 and V is TRBV19; the match to TRBD2 covers 15 bases. J lost 5 bases, V lost 3 bases, and 7 bases had no gene match. CDR3 size: 18 residues. Germline V lookup: CDR1 LNHDA, CDR2 SQIVND (reference sequence). The CDR3 DNA reads as TGTGCCAGTAGTATGGCCGGGACTAGCGGGGGGAATACCGGGGAGCTGTTTTTT. It encodes CASSMAGTSGGNTGELFF.

The CDR3, as DNA: TGTGCCAGCAGCCAAAGGTCAGGTTCCACAGATACGCAGTATTTT. It yields the protein CASSQRSGSTDTQYF. The chain employs TRBV3-1 (or the pseudogene TRBV3-2) and TRBJ2-3, with D unclear. The CDR3 is made up of 15 amino acids. Trimming removed 2 bases from V and 2 bases from J, with 11 bases in between. The V gene's germline CDR1 is LGHDT and CDR2 YNNKEL (reference sequence).

The chain joins TRBV7-9 to TRBJ1-1; 10 positions match TRBD1. This CDR3 is built from 17 residues. Germline lookup yields CDR1 SEHNR and CDR2 FQNEAQ (reference sequence). J lost 5 bases, V lost 4 bases, and 13 bases had no gene match. The CDR3 spells CASSSLPGQGKGTEAFF. CDR3 coding DNA: TGTGCCAGCAGCTCATTACCGGGACAGGGGAAAGGGACTGAAGCTTTCTTT.

V usage is TRBV5-1 and J usage is TRBJ2-5; 8 bases line up with TRBD1. This CDR3 comprises 17 residues. Germline values: CDR1 SGHRS, CDR2 YFSETQ. V lost 0 bases to trimming and J lost 1 base; unmatched junction nucleotides: 8. CDR3 amino acids: CASSLGSRTGLQETQYF. The CDR3 DNA reads as TGCGCCAGCAGCTTGGGTTCGCGGACAGGGCTCCAAGAGACCCAGTACTTC.

This chain joins TRBV7-2 and TRBJ1-5; no reliable D call. Germline values: CDR1 SGHTA, CDR2 FQGNSA. This CDR3 spans 14 amino acids. Trimming took 0 bases from V and 6 from J, leaving 9 bases between them. The CDR3 DNA follows: TGTGCCAGCAGCTTAGCGAGAATGTTTCAGCCCCAGCATTTT. This translates into CASSLARMFQPQHF.

J is TRBJ1-5 and V is TRBV27; D might be TRBD1 (5 bases). The CDR3 sequence is 16 residues long. V gave up 2 bases and J gave up 0 bases, with 11 bases separating them. CDR1 and CDR2 (germline): MNHEY, SMNVEV (reference sequence). For the CDR3, the DNA is TGTGCCAGCAGTTTAACAGGAGCAAATAGCAATCAGCCCCAGCATTTT. Its translation: CASSLTGANSNQPQHF.

This CDR3 reads CASSELGQGAHNSPLHF. The CDR3 nucleotides are TGTGCCAGCAGTGAATTGGGACAGGGGGCTCATAATTCACCCCTCCACTTT. The chain is built from TRBV6-1 and TRBJ1-6; TRBD1 agrees at 12 bases. The CDR3 loop spans 17 amino acids. CDR1 MNHNS and CDR2 SASEGT come from the germline V gene. J was trimmed by 5 bases and V by 2 bases; bases with no gene match: 4.

The chain joins TRBV5-8 to TRBJ2-1; 9 positions agree with TRBD1. The germline CDR1 and CDR2 sequences are SGHTS and YDEGEE. The CDR3 is made up of 15 amino acids. The ends lost 1 base at V and 8 bases at J; junction bases unmatched: 7. CDR3 in amino acids: CASSLPDRGVDEQFF. In DNA form, the CDR3 reads TGTGCCAGCAGCTTGCCGGACAGGGGAGTCGATGAGCAGTTCTTC.

Only one count was recorded for this clone. The chain employs TRBV20-1 and TRBJ2-7; 9 bases are a match to TRBD2. V was pared by 3 bases and J by 0 bases, with 6 bases of the junction left unmatched. Germline-derived CDR1 and CDR2 are DFQATT and SNEGSKA (reference sequence). CDR3 length: 15 amino acids. CDR3 in DNA: TGCAGTGCTAGTCGAAATAGCGGGAGCTCCTACGAGCAGTACTTC. The encoded protein is CSASRNSGSSYEQYF.

The V gene is TRBV10-3, the J gene TRBJ1-2, with D tentatively TRBD1 (5 bases). CDR1 and CDR2 from the germline V gene are ENHRY and SYGVKD. V dropped 4 bases and J dropped 7 bases, with 13 bases sitting between them. The CDR3 has 13 residues. CDR3 residues: CAISALGVAGYTF. DNA of the CDR3: TGTGCCATCAGTGCTCTAGGGGTGGCTGGCTACACCTTC.

This chain uses TRBV6-5 with TRBJ1-2; D is unclear. This CDR3 contains 14 residues. Trimming left V 0 bases short and J 3 bases short, with 8 bases between. Germline CDR1 is MNHEY and CDR2 is SVGAGI. The CDR3 here is CASSYSPADYGYTF. The CDR3 DNA follows: TGTGCCAGCAGTTACTCACCGGCGGACTATGGCTACACCTTC.

J is TRBJ1-1 and V is TRBV27; tentative D call: TRBD1 (5 bases). V was pared by 4 bases and J by 1 base, with 16 bases between. In germline, CDR1 is MNHEY, CDR2 SMNVEV (reference sequence). This CDR3 contains 16 residues. The CDR3 bases are TGTGCCAGCAGTTGGATGCCAGGGCAGCGGAACACTGAAGCTTTCTTT. Its protein is CASSWMPGQRNTEAFF.

The chain couples TRBV12-3 or TRBV12-4 to TRBJ1-5; D not certain. Trimming took 6 bases from V and 7 from J, leaving 10 bases between them. The CDR3 extends over 12 amino acids. CDR3 sequence reads: CASSPSPQPQHF. CDR3 DNA sequence: TGTGCCAGCAGCCCCTCTCCCCAGCCCCAGCATTTT.

The chain uses TRBV3-1 (or the pseudogene TRBV3-2) and TRBJ2-3, with 9 bases lining up with TRBD2. CDR3 length: 17 residues. V was pared by 1 base and J by 2 bases, with 7 bases of the junction left unmatched. CDR1 is LGHDT, CDR2 YNNKEL, per germline (reference sequence). The CDR3 DNA follows: TGTGCCAGCAGCCAAGGATCGGGACTAGCCCCCACAGATACGCAGTATTTT. It encodes CASSQGSGLAPTDTQYF.

The rearrangement joins TRBV10-3 to TRBJ2-7; D is possibly TRBD2 (6 bases). Per the germline V gene, CDR1 is ENHRY and CDR2 is SYGVKD. V lost 9 bases, J lost 2 bases, and 14 bases lay in between. The CDR3 extends over 13 amino acids. CDR3 sequence (DNA): TGTGCCATTTTTAGGAGGGATACCTACGAGCAGTACGTC. It is translated as CAIFRRDTYEQYV.

V usage is TRBV7-2 and J usage is TRBJ2-7; TRBD1 is a possible D gene (6 bases). The V gene's germline CDR1 is SGHTA and CDR2 FQGNSA. V lost 1 base and J 6 bases, leaving 7 bases between the germline ends. This CDR3 has 12 amino acids. The CDR3 spells CASSLDRVEQYF. CDR3 nucleotides: TGTGCCAGCAGCTTAGACAGGGTCGAGCAGTACTTC.

J is TRBJ1-1 and V is TRBV5-8, with TRBD1 matching 7 bases. The trim removed 3 bases at V and 1 base at J, leaving 3 bases unmatched. Germline V gives CDR1 SGHTS, CDR2 YDEGEE. The CDR3 totals 14 residues. CDR3 in amino acids: CASSSRQGNTEAFF. CDR3 bases: TGTGCCAGCAGCTCAAGACAGGGGAACACTGAAGCTTTCTTT.

The rearrangement joins TRBV10-2 to TRBJ1-5; D may be TRBD1 (5 bases). The germline V gene has CDR1 WSHSY and CDR2 SAAADI. Trimming removed 9 bases from V and 4 bases from J, with 13 bases in between. The CDR3 length is 13 residues. The CDR3 region has the DNA TGCGCCAGTTCCCTACAGGATAATCAGCCCCAGCATTTT. It is translated as CASSLQDNQPQHF.

This clone appeared a few times. This chain links TRBV6-2 or TRBV6-3 with TRBJ2-1; D is possibly TRBD2 (6 bases). Germline V gene sequence: CDR1 MNHEY, CDR2 SVGEGT. This CDR3 has 15 amino acids. V was shortened by 5 bases and J by 5 bases, with 16 bases between the two germline ends. CDR3 sequence reads: CASSRAGIGHNEQFF. DNA of the CDR3: TGTGCCAGCAGTCGGGCGGGGATCGGGCACAATGAGCAGTTCTTC.

This clone was counted a single time. The chain links TRBV28 to TRBJ1-6, with a tentative D call TRBD1 (5 bases). Germline V CDR1 and CDR2: MDHEN, SYDVKM. The CDR3 loop spans 14 amino acids. The V and J ends lost 6 bases and 9 bases respectively, with 15 bases between them. The CDR3 DNA sequence: TGTGCCAGCAGAGGAGGGACGCTCGTTTCACCCCTCCACTTT. This gives the protein CASRGGTLVSPLHF. Using reference TRBV28 and TRBJ1-6 for the parts outside the CDR3, the full variable domain is DVKVTQSSRYLVKRTGEKVFLECVQDMDHENMFWYRQDPGLGLRLIYFSYDVKMKEKGDIPEGYSVSREKKERFSLILESASTNQTSMYLCASRGGTLVSPLHFGNGTRLTVT.

The CDR3 reads CASSLVGQGDEKLFF. The CDR3 bases are TGTGCCAGCAGCTTAGTTGGACAGGGAGACGAAAAACTGTTTTTT. This chain uses TRBV7-2 with TRBJ1-4; 8 positions match TRBD1. This CDR3 region has 15 residues. J gave up 8 bases and V 1 base, and 6 bases lay outside the gene matches. Germline CDR1 reads SGHTA; CDR2 reads FQGNSA.

The chain has TRBV6-2 or TRBV6-3 and TRBJ2-3; 12 bases line up with TRBD2. Germline V gene lookup returns CDR1 MNHEY and CDR2 SVGEGT. Trimming cost V 0 bases and J 4 bases; bases outside gene matches: 5. The CDR3 sequence is 17 residues long. CDR3 coding DNA: TGTGCCAGCAGTTACTCTCGACTAGCGGGAGACCCAGATACGCAGTATTTT. It codes for CASSYSRLAGDPDTQYF.

At least ten counts were recorded for this clone. The chain uses TRBV7-9 and TRBJ2-7; a possible D gene is TRBD1 (5 bases). V lost 5 bases and J lost 1, with 18 bases in between. Per germline, CDR1 SEHNR and CDR2 FQNEAQ (reference sequence). CDR3 length equals 16 residues. As DNA, the CDR3 is TGTGCCAGCAGCCTCCCCGTAGGGGAAGGTTCCTACGAGCAGTACTTC. Translation gives CASSLPVGEGSYEQYF.

This clone was recorded a few times. This rearrangement joins TRBV11-3 to TRBJ2-1, with 8 nucleotides matching TRBD2. V shed 8 bases, J shed 8 bases, and the junction held 5 bases outside the gene matches. The CDR3 contains 12 residues. Germline V lookup: CDR1 SGHNT, CDR2 YENEEA. DNA for the CDR3: TGTGCCAGCGGGCGGGAGGACTATGAGCAGTTCTTC. As protein: CASGREDYEQFF.

Here the CDR3 reads CASTNDKYRETNTEAFF. The DNA for the CDR3 is TGTGCCAGCACGAACGATAAATACAGGGAGACGAACACTGAAGCTTTCTTT. The J gene is TRBJ1-1, the V gene TRBV2; tentatively, D is TRBD1 (6 bases). Trimming took off 7 bases at V and 1 base at J, with 22 bases between the two ends. Germline-derived CDR1 and CDR2 are SNHLY and FYNNEI. This CDR3 has 17 residues.

The chain joins TRBV7-6 to TRBJ1-6; 8 bases line up with TRBD1. With V trimmed by 3 bases and J by 8 bases, 6 bases remained unmatched. Germline V gives CDR1 SGHVS, CDR2 FNYEAQ. The CDR3 runs to 15 residues. The CDR3 loop reads CASSFAGGSDSPLHF. The CDR3 DNA follows: TGTGCCAGCAGCTTCGCAGGGGGCAGCGATTCACCCCTCCACTTT.

This chain uses TRBV5-1 with TRBJ2-7; maybe TRBD1 (6 bases). Germline V gene sequence: CDR1 SGHRS, CDR2 YFSETQ. This CDR3 has 19 residues. V lost 0 bases and J 2 bases, leaving 24 bases between the germline ends. The CDR3 sequence is CASSLGSVGARPGAYEQYF. In DNA, the CDR3 is TGCGCCAGCAGCTTGGGCAGCGTGGGAGCGCGTCCAGGGGCCTACGAGCAGTACTTC.